Described below is a single T cell receptor beta chain sequence and its context. What it recognizes is unknown. These data are taken from a study of identical twins. Study-wide results and caveats: Invariant populations such as MAIT and iNKT cells could partly muddle zero-insertion analyses.

TCRdb processed the 5' RACE reads anew with MiXCR; each CDR3 protein has one entry. The sample has hundreds of thousands of distinct CDR3 sequences, roughly 20% seen once. Germline V CDR1 and CDR2: MNHNS, SASEGT. There are 16 residues in the CDR3. Trimming pared 4 bases from V and 0 bases from J, leaving 13 bases between. In addition, the sample was reused for a study of T cells expressing NK-cell markers.

This TCR came from a young woman in good health. The V gene is TRBV6-1, the J gene TRBJ1-5; D is ambiguous. The sequenced sample was PBMCs. The CDR3, as DNA: TGTGCCAGCAGTGCAAGGACCGACCATAGCAATCAGCCCCAGCATTTT. As protein: CASSARTDHSNQPQHF.